Listed below are T cell receptor beta chains from one sample, sequenced in a study of blood T cell repertoires in COVID-19. Using immunoSEQ multiplex PCR, the repertoire was profiled, and TCRdb retains in-frame clones only, with some absent. The sample records some 250,000 clones, 75% to 90% being singletons. Input material: peripheral blood. These receptor sequences come from a man in his 60s who had recovered from COVID-19. CDR3s include the opening cysteine and the closing phenylalanine or tryptophan. Each record gives: J gene, clone size, D gene, V gene, CDR3 protein, CDR3 DNA. The D gene is left open where the match is weak. Clone sizes are given selectively: once, few, many, or a class where the clone is expanded.

>TRBJ2-3|.|.|TRBV2
CASSVRGRTDTQYF
TGTGCCAGCAGTGTACGCGGGCGCACAGATACGCAGTATTTT
>TRBJ2-1|.|.|TRBV11-2
CASSFGPDGRFF
TGTGCCAGCAGCTTTGGCCCCGATGGGCGGTTCTTC
>TRBJ2-1|.|TRBD2|TRBV23-1
CASSQFRGENEQFF
TGCGCCAGCAGTCAATTCCGGGGGGAGAATGAGCAGTTCTTC
>TRBJ2-2|few|TRBD2|TRBV14
CASSQDTTSGVLTGELFF
TGTGCCAGCAGCCAAGATACGACTAGCGGGGTATTAACGGGGGAGCTGTTTTTT
>TRBJ2-5|.|TRBD1|TRBV9
CASSSGQGVHQETQYF
TGTGCCAGCAGCTCGGGACAGGGGGTTCACCAAGAGACCCAGTACTTC
>TRBJ2-7|.|TRBD2|TRBV7-9
CASSLVGLAGGPAYEQYF
TGTGCCAGCAGCTTAGTCGGCCTAGCGGGGGGGCCGGCCTACGAGCAGTACTTC
>TRBJ2-5|once|.|TRBV3-1/TRBV3-2
CASSQDWAGLGETQYF
TGTGCCAGCAGCCAAGATTGGGCCGGTTTGGGAGAGACCCAGTACTTC
>TRBJ2-3|.|.|TRBV24-1
CATSDYSASSTDTQYF
TGTGCCACCAGTGATTACTCTGCCTCTAGCACAGATACGCAGTATTTT
>TRBJ1-4|.|TRBD1|TRBV29-1
CSVETDRGGGKLFF
TGCAGCGTAGAAACGGACAGGGGCGGGGGAAAACTGTTTTTT
>TRBJ2-3|.|.|TRBV27
CASSPPSTDTQYF
TGTGCCAGCAGTCCCCCTAGCACAGATACGCAGTATTTT
>TRBJ2-1|.|TRBD2|TRBV11-3
CASSLGASGYNEQFF
TGTGCCAGCAGCTTAGGGGCTAGCGGATACAATGAGCAGTTCTTC
>TRBJ2-2|.|.|TRBV18
CASSPGHSNTGELFF
TGTGCCAGCTCACCAGGGCATTCGAACACCGGGGAGCTGTTTTTT
>TRBJ2-4|.|.|TRBV7-2
CASSSAGEMGNIQYF
TGTGCCAGCAGCTCCGCAGGGGAAATGGGAAACATTCAGTACTTC
>TRBJ1-2|.|.|TRBV5-6
CASSRLGGYTF
TGTGCCAGCAGCCGACTTGGTGGCTACACCTTC
>TRBJ2-7|.|.|TRBV12-5
CASGLAQGHEQYF
TGTGCTAGTGGCTTAGCCCAAGGCCACGAGCAGTACTTC
>TRBJ2-2|.|.|TRBV2
CASSEKVGRLFF
TGTGCCAGCAGTGAAAAGGTTGGGAGGCTGTTTTTT
>TRBJ2-3|.|.|TRBV18
CASSLQDTQYF
TGTGCCAGCTCACTGCAGGATACGCAGTATTTT
>TRBJ1-1|.|TRBD1|TRBV18
CASSEDRDTEAFF
TGTGCCAGCTCAGAGGACAGGGATACTGAAGCTTTCTTT
>TRBJ2-5|.|TRBD2|TRBV5-6
CASSPLAVQETQYF
TGTGCCAGCAGCCCGCTAGCGGTCCAAGAGACCCAGTACTTC
>TRBJ1-2|.|TRBD1|TRBV12-5
CASGPIFWDRVGEVYGYTF
TGTGCTAGTGGTCCTATCTTCTGGGACAGGGTCGGCGAAGTTTATGGCTACACCTTC
>TRBJ1-4|.|.|TRBV5-1
CASKAGTPTYEKLFF
TGCGCCAGCAAAGCGGGGACACCCACTTATGAAAAACTGTTTTTT
>TRBJ1-2|.|TRBD1|TRBV5-4
CASSQKQGNYGYTF
TGTGCCAGCAGCCAAAAACAGGGGAACTATGGCTACACCTTC
>TRBJ1-3|.|.|TRBV29-1
CSVAEVSSGNTIYF
TGCAGCGTTGCAGAGGTTAGCTCTGGAAACACCATATATTTT
>TRBJ1-1|.|.|TRBV18
CASSPPAGGYPEAFF
TGTGCCAGCTCACCCCCAGCCGGAGGGTACCCTGAAGCTTTCTTT
>TRBJ2-1|.|.|TRBV3-1/TRBV3-2
CASSHFRGGFYNEQFF
TGTGCCAGCAGCCACTTTAGAGGGGGATTCTACAATGAGCAGTTCTTC
>TRBJ2-1|.|TRBD2|TRBV29-1
CSPRTSGGNEQFF
TGCAGCCCCAGGACTAGCGGGGGGAATGAGCAGTTCTTC
>TRBJ2-7|.|TRBD1|TRBV19
CATVQSGTGGEQYF
TGTGCCACCGTCCAATCCGGGACAGGAGGTGAGCAGTACTTC
>TRBJ1-5|.|TRBD1|TRBV11-2
CASSFDRDQPQHF
TGTGCCAGCAGCTTCGACAGGGACCAGCCCCAGCATTTT
>TRBJ1-1|.|.|TRBV2
CASRRNTEAFF
TGTGCCAGCAGGAGGAACACTGAAGCTTTCTTT
>TRBJ1-6|.|TRBD1|TRBV2
CASSALTGYDISPLHF
TGTGCCAGCAGTGCGTTGACAGGGTACGACATTTCACCCCTCCACTTT
>TRBJ2-2|.|.|TRBV5-6
CASSLALVNTGELFF
TGTGCCAGCAGCTTGGCACTGGTGAACACCGGGGAGCTGTTTTTT
>TRBJ2-5|.|TRBD2|TRBV5-1
CASSQGGAQETQYF
TGCGCCAGCAGCCAGGGAGGGGCCCAAGAGACCCAGTACTTC
>TRBJ1-4|.|TRBD1|TRBV18
CASSPPRQGSEKLFF
TGTGCCAGCTCACCACCGAGACAGGGAAGTGAAAAACTGTTTTTT
>TRBJ2-3|once|.|TRBV7-2
CASSLGSSGDTQYF
TGTGCCAGCAGCTTAGGCTCATCGGGAGATACGCAGTATTTT
>TRBJ2-2|.|TRBD2|TRBV11-2
CASSFLAGYTGELFF
TGTGCCAGCAGCTTCCTAGCGGGGTACACCGGGGAGCTGTTTTTT
>TRBJ2-5|.|.|TRBV24-1
CATSDLQGLETQYF
TGTGCCACCAGTGATCTCCAGGGGTTGGAGACCCAGTACTTC
>TRBJ2-3|.|TRBD2|TRBV5-1
CASSFQGTSGGATDTQYF
TGCGCCAGCAGCTTCCAGGGGACTAGCGGGGGGGCGACAGATACGCAGTATTTT
>TRBJ1-5|.|.|TRBV12-5
CASGFNPRAARSSNQPQHF
TGTGCTAGTGGTTTCAACCCCAGGGCAGCCCGATCTAGCAATCAGCCCCAGCATTTT
>TRBJ1-1|.|.|TRBV13
CASSMPGGPSFF
TGTGCCAGCAGCATGCCGGGGGGGCCATCTTTCTTT
>TRBJ2-3|.|.|TRBV4-2
CASNRRGGGSTDTQYF
TGTGCCAGCAACCGACGAGGGGGGGGAAGCACAGATACGCAGTATTTT
>TRBJ2-4|.|.|TRBV5-4
CASSSLAAPRFKNIQYF
TGTGCCAGCAGCTCCCTGGCGGCACCCCGTTTCAAAAACATTCAGTACTTC
>TRBJ2-2|.|TRBD2|TRBV19
CASTPAGGPGELFF
TGTGCCAGTACACCAGCGGGGGGCCCCGGGGAGCTGTTTTTT
>TRBJ2-6|once|TRBD1|TRBV24-1
CATSDSGQVTGANVLTF
TGTGCCACCAGTGATTCAGGACAGGTGACTGGGGCCAACGTCCTGACTTTC
>TRBJ2-7|once|.|TRBV7-6
CASKKSTDSSYEQYF
TGTGCCAGCAAAAAATCGACAGATAGCTCCTACGAGCAGTACTTC
>TRBJ2-5|.|.|TRBV6-1
CASSEYYGDQYF
TGTGCCAGCAGTGAATATTACGGTGACCAGTACTTC
>TRBJ1-2|.|.|TRBV3-1/TRBV3-2
CASSPRESGYGYTF
TGTGCCAGCAGCCCCCGGGAGTCTGGCTATGGCTACACCTTC
>TRBJ1-1|few|.|TRBV19
CASSKIRNTEAFF
TGTGCCAGTAGTAAAATCAGAAACACTGAAGCTTTCTTT
>TRBJ2-3|.|TRBD2|TRBV5-6
CASNGARGGRDTQYF
TGTGCCAGCAACGGGGCGCGGGGGGGGCGAGATACGCAGTATTTT